These 2 T cell receptor beta chains were sequenced from one sample in a study of tumor-infiltrating lymphocytes in primary liver carcinoma. Synthesis of TCR beta cDNA was carried out from around 540 ng total RNA with a constant-region primer. Slightly modified ARM-PCR, run as three nested multiplex PCR rounds, produced the TCR beta libraries. The two initial PCR rounds, roughly 9 cycles each, used TRBV1-TRBV30 forward and C-beta reverse primers. Each CDR3 protein gets one entry after TCRdb re-called the multiplex PCR reads with MiXCR. The repertoire includes 50,000 to 65,000 distinct CDR3 sequences, about two thirds of them detected once, and roughly two fifths sits in the top ten. Starting material for RNA and DNA co-extraction consisted of 20-30 mg of unsorted bulk tissue. The sequenced sample was liver tumor tissue from sampling region 4. The subset was: tumor region T4, right-lateral pole. All receptors come from a man in his forties with primary liver carcinoma and hepatitis B virus infection.

Only a few counts were recorded for this clonotype. A junction end diverges from the germline sequence, so it may reflect a read error. This rearrangement joins TRBV29-1 to TRBJ2-1; possible D gene TRBD2, 6 bases. The CDR3 is 16 amino acids. Germline lookup yields CDR1 SQVTM and CDR2 ANQGSEA. The CDR3 protein is CSVEDSGGTTYNEQFF. The DNA of the CDR3 is TGCAGTGTTGAAGATTCTGGCGGGACCACCTACAATGAGCAGTTCTTC.

In the case of this clonotype: This may be a read error, as it is one base from a much larger clone. This chain uses TRBV5-1 with TRBJ2-1; D is uncertain. CDR1 SGHRS and CDR2 YFSETQ come from the germline V gene. The CDR3 is 13 residues long. The CDR3 here is CASSSLSSNGQFF. The CDR3 DNA reads TGCGCCAGCAGCTCCTTGTCTTCGAATGGGCAGTTCTTC.